Reported below is one T cell receptor (beta chain). What it recognizes is unknown. Division of CD4+ cells produced a CD45RA+ naive subset and a CD45RA-negative memory subset. Profiling relied on immunoSEQ multiplex PCR, and the TCRdb table lists in-frame clones only, not all of them. The sample consists of about 1.5 million clones, 95% to 97% of them appearing once. The data belong to a study of shared clonotypes between healthy human individuals. The study, taken as a whole, reports: Researchers sampled only blood; tissue repertoires likely differ. Among the subsets, naive ones generally showed larger estimated richness than memory ones. The generation probabilities recorded for non-shared clonotypes fell below those of clonotypes shared by all four donors.

Germline CDR1 is KGHSH and CDR2 is LQKENI. CDR3 length: 15 amino acids. The ends were cut back, 0 bases at V and 8 bases at J, with 14 bases in the middle. The genes are TRBV18 and TRBJ1-5; maybe TRBD1 (6 bases). Input material: naive CD4+ T cells sorted from blood. Subset here: CD45RA+ positively selected. The clonotype comes from a man aged 25-45 years in good health. CDR3 protein: CASSPPQGMGEPQHF. CDR3 DNA sequence: TGTGCCAGCTCACCACCCCAGGGGATGGGTGAGCCCCAGCATTTT.